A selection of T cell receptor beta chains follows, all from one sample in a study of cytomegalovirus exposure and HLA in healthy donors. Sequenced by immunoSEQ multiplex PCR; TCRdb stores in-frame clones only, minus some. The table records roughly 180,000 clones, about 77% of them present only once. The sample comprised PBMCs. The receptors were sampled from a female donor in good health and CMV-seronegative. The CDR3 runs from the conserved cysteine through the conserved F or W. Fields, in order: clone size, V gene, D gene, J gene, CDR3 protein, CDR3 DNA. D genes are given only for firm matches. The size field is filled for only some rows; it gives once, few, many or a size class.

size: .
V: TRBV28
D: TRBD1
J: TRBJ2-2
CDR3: CASSSAGQVYTGELFF
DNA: TGTGCCAGCAGTTCCGCGGGACAGGTGTACACCGGGGAGCTGTTTTTT

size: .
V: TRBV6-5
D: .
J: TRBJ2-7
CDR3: CASSYSQGRSSYEQYF
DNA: TGTGCCAGCAGTTACTCGCAGGGGCGGTCCTCCTACGAGCAGTACTTC

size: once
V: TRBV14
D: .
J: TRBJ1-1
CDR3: CASSQGGGWTEAFF
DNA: TGTGCCAGCAGCCAGGGAGGGGGTTGGACTGAAGCTTTCTTT

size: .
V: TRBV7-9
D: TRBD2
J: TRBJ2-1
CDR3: CASSLVLNLGLAGVYEQFF
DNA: TGTGCCAGCAGCTTAGTCTTAAACTTGGGACTAGCGGGAGTCTATGAGCAGTTCTTC

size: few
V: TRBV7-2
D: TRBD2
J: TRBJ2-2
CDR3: CASSTSGDTGELFF
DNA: TGTGCCAGCAGCACAAGCGGGGACACCGGGGAGCTGTTTTTT

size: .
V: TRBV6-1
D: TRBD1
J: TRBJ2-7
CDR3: CASGDRLYEQYF
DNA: TGTGCCAGCGGGGACAGGCTCTACGAGCAGTACTTC

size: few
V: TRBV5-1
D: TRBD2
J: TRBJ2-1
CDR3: CASSLGGAGTKRGEQFF
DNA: TGCGCCAGCAGCTTGGGGGGGGCGGGCACGAAGCGGGGGGAGCAGTTCTTC

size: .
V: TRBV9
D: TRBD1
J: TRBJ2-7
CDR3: CASSVQGAGYEQYF
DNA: TGTGCCAGCAGCGTCCAGGGGGCAGGGTACGAGCAGTACTTC

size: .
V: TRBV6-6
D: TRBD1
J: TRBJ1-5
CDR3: CAGKGTEIDSNQPQHF
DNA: TGTGCCGGTAAAGGGACAGAGATTGATAGCAATCAGCCCCAGCATTTT

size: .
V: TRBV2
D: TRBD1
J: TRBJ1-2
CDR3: CASKRQGDDGYTF
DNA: TGTGCCAGCAAGAGACAGGGGGACGATGGCTACACCTTC

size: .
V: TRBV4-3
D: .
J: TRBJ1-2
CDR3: CASSQGGGGGSYGYTF
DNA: TGCGCCAGCAGCCAAGGGGGCGGGGGAGGATCGTATGGCTACACCTTC

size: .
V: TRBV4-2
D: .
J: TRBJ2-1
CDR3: CASSQYRDKNEQFF
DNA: TGTGCCAGCAGCCAGTACCGGGACAAAAATGAGCAGTTCTTC

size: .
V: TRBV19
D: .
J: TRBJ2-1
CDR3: CASSALIGAGNNEQFF
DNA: TGTGCCAGTAGTGCCTTGATAGGGGCAGGGAACAATGAGCAGTTCTTC

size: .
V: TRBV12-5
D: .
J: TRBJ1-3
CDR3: CASGLDRDYSGNTIYF
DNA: TGTGCTAGTGGTTTGGATAGGGACTACTCTGGAAACACCATATATTTT

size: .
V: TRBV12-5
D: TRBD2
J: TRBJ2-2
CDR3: CASGSVAGGTGELFF
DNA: TGTGCTAGTGGTTCCGTAGCGGGAGGGACCGGGGAGCTGTTTTTT

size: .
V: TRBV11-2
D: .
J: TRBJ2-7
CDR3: CASSSGLRGYEQYF
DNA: TGTGCCAGCAGCAGCGGGCTCCGAGGCTACGAGCAGTACTTC

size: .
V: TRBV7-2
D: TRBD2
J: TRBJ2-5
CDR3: CASSPTSGETQYF
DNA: TGTGCCAGCAGCCCGACTAGCGGTGAGACCCAGTACTTC

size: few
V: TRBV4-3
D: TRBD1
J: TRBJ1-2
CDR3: CASSQDQGTGDYGYTF
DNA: TGCGCCAGCAGCCAAGATCAAGGGACAGGGGATTATGGCTACACCTTC

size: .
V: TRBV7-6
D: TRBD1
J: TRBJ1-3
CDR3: CASSTLGGSGNTIYF
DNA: TGTGCCAGCAGCACCCTAGGGGGCTCAGGAAACACCATATATTTT

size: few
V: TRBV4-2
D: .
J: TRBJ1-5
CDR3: CASSQGIVQPQHF
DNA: TGTGCCAGCAGCCAAGGTATAGTACAGCCCCAGCATTTT

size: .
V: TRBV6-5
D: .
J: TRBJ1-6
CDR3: CASSYGGSPLHF
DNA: TGTGCCAGCAGTTACGGCGGTTCACCCCTCCACTTT

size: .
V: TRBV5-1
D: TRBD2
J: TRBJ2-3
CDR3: CASRPSGRGADTQYF
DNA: TGCGCCAGCAGGCCCAGCGGGAGAGGAGCAGATACGCAGTATTTT

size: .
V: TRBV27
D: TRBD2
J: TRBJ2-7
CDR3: CASSRAGDTYEQYF
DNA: TGTGCCAGCAGTAGGGCGGGAGATACCTACGAGCAGTACTTC

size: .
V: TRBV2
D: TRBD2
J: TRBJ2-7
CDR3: CASSRDYGSYEQYF
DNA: TGTGCCAGCAGCCGGGACTACGGGAGCTACGAGCAGTACTTC

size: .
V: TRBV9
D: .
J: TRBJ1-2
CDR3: CASSVGGDAYGYTF
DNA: TGTGCCAGCAGCGTAGGGGGGGACGCCTATGGCTACACCTTC

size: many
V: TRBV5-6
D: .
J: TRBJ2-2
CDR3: CASSLRIDTGELFF
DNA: TGTGCCAGCAGCTTGCGTATCGACACCGGGGAGCTGTTTTTT

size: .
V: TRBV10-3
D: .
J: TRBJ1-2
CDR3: CAISESGAVGYGYTF
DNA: TGTGCCATCAGTGAGTCGGGGGCGGTCGGCTATGGCTACACCTTC

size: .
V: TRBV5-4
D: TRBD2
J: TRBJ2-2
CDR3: CATVTSGNTGELFF
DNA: TGTGCCACCGTCACTAGCGGGAACACCGGGGAGCTGTTTTTT

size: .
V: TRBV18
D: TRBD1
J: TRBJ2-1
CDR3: CASSEDRAEQFF
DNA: TGTGCCAGCTCAGAAGACAGGGCCGAGCAGTTCTTC

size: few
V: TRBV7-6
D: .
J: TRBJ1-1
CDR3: CASSLGEKKTEAFF
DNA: TGTGCCAGCAGCTTAGGTGAGAAGAAAACTGAAGCTTTCTTT

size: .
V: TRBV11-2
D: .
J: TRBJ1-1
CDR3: CASSLAPFRGSNTEAFF
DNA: TGTGCCAGCAGCTTAGCCCCCTTCAGGGGTTCGAACACTGAAGCTTTCTTT

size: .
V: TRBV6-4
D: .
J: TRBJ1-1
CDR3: CATLGGEAFF
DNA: TGTGCCACCTTAGGGGGTGAAGCTTTCTTT

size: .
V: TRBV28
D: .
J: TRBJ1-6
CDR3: CASSSYRDWDSPLHF
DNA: TGTGCCAGCAGTTCATACAGGGATTGGGATTCACCCCTCCACTTT

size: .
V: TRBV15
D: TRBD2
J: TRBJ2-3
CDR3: CATSGLATTDTQYF
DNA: TGTGCCACCAGCGGACTAGCGACCACAGATACGCAGTATTTT

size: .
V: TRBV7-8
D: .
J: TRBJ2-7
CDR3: CASSRGGSYEQYF
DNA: TGTGCCAGCAGTAGGGGGGGATCTTACGAGCAGTACTTC

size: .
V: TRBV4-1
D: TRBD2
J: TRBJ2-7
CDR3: CASSQGFGGGYEQYF
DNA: TGCGCCAGCAGCCAAGGCTTTGGCGGGGGCTACGAGCAGTACTTC

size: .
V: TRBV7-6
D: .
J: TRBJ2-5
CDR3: CASSATQETQYF
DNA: TGTGCCAGCAGCGCTACCCAAGAGACCCAGTACTTC

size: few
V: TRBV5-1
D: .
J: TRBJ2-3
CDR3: CASSPPSPRADTQYF
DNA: TGCGCCAGCAGCCCCCCGAGCCCTCGGGCAGATACGCAGTATTTT

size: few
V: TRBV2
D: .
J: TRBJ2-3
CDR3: CASSKRSSTDTQYF
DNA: TGTGCCAGCAGTAAGCGATCTAGCACAGATACGCAGTATTTT

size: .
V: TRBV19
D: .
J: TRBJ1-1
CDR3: CASTYVQGSTEAFF
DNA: TGTGCCAGCACCTATGTCCAGGGTAGCACTGAAGCTTTCTTT

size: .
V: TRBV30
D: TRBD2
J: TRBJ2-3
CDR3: CAWAYGLAGVPINF
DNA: TGTGCCTGGGCCTACGGACTAGCGGGGGTCCCAATTAATTTT

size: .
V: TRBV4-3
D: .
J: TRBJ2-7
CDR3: CASSQAGEAPGDEQYF
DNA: TGCGCCAGCAGCCAAGCCGGGGAGGCCCCGGGGGACGAGCAGTACTTC

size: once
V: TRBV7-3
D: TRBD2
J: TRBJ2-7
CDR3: CASSLTAGGMYEQYF
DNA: TGTGCCAGCAGCTTAACAGCGGGAGGAATGTACGAGCAGTACTTC

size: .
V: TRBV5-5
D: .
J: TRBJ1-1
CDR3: CASSLVRMNTEAFF
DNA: TGTGCCAGCAGCTTGGTGAGGATGAACACTGAAGCTTTCTTT

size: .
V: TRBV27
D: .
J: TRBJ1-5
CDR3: CATSKVGGYSNQPQHF
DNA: TGTGCCACCTCCAAAGTGGGAGGGTATAGCAATCAGCCCCAGCATTTT